These 11 T cell receptor beta chains were sequenced from one sample in a study of response to subunit inactivated influenza vaccine. Each CDR3 protein is one row after TCRdb ran MiXCR on the RT-PCR reads. Here the sample spans hundreds of thousands of distinct CDR3 sequences, around 13% being singletons. Sequencing was performed on PBMCs from blood, taken roughly 15 days before vaccination. Receptors were obtained from a man aged 50 or older who received an inactivated influenza vaccine.

This clonotype was recorded many times. The V call is TRBV4-1, the J call TRBJ2-1; 9 positions agree with TRBD2. Germline CDR1 MGHRA, CDR2 YSYEKL. V shed 1 base, J shed 8 bases, and the junction held 6 bases outside the gene matches. The length of the CDR3 is 15 residues. CDR3 coding DNA: TGCGCCAGCAGCCAAGTGTGGACTAGCGTCGATGAGCAGTTCTTC. Protein sequence: CASSQVWTSVDEQFF.

This clonotype has ten or more counts. The rearrangement uses TRBV7-9 and TRBJ2-2; D remains ambiguous. This CDR3 comprises 15 residues. CDR1 SEHNR and CDR2 FQNEAQ come from the germline V gene (reference sequence). Trimming shortened V by 5 bases and J by 3 bases, and 13 bases separated the two germline ends. Written as DNA, the CDR3 is TGTGCCAGCAGCCCCCAGTTTGCGGACACCGGGGAGCTGTTTTTT. Protein sequence: CASSPQFADTGELFF.

The chain combines TRBV27 with TRBJ2-5, with TRBD1 identical over 9 bases. The CDR3 runs 17 residues. Per the germline V gene, CDR1 is MNHEY and CDR2 is SMNVEV (reference sequence). Unmatched junction bases numbered 11, after V lost 2 bases and J lost 4 bases. CDR3 DNA: TGTGCCAGCAGTTTAAGACTGCGGACAGGGGAGAGAGAGACCCAGTACTTC. Protein product: CASSLRLRTGERETQYF.

This chain links TRBV5-1 with TRBJ2-1, with D tentatively TRBD2 (6 bases). Between the trimmed V and J ends, which lost 0 bases and 9 bases, there was a span of 13 bases. Germline CDR1 SGHRS, CDR2 YFSETQ. CDR3 size: 14 residues. The CDR3 sequence: CASSLERLASEQFF. The DNA of the CDR3 is TGCGCCAGCAGCTTGGAACGGCTAGCGAGTGAGCAGTTCTTC.

The chain is built from TRBV7-9 and TRBJ2-7; possibly TRBD1 for D (6 bases). This CDR3 has 15 residues. Germline assignment: CDR1 SEHNR and CDR2 FQNEAQ (reference sequence). Deletions cut 5 bases from V and 3 bases from J, with 17 bases between. The CDR3 region is CASSETGALFYEQYF. The DNA for the CDR3 is TGTGCCAGCAGCGAGACAGGCGCTCTATTCTACGAGCAGTACTTC.

V and J are TRBV7-9 and TRBJ2-1, with TRBD2 identical over 13 bases. The CDR3 sequence is 17 residues long. Germline V CDR1 and CDR2: SEHNR, FQNEAQ (reference sequence). The junction had 6 bases not matched to a gene; V was cut back by 0 bases and J by 7 bases. CDR3 in amino acids: CASSLAIGLAGANEQFF. The DNA of the CDR3 is TGTGCCAGCAGCTTAGCGATCGGACTAGCGGGAGCAAATGAGCAGTTCTTC.

The chain has TRBV29-1 and TRBJ2-1; D perhaps matches TRBD1 (6 bases). Germline lookup yields CDR1 SQVTM and CDR2 ANQGSEA. V dropped 0 bases and J dropped 1 base, with 13 bases sitting between them. CDR3 length: 16 amino acids. CDR3 sequence: CSVEDNRVSSYNEQFF. The CDR3 DNA reads as TGCAGCGTTGAAGACAACAGGGTGTCTTCCTACAATGAGCAGTTCTTC.

The chain is built from TRBV4-3 and TRBJ2-2; D gene ambiguous. CDR1 is LGHNA, CDR2 YSLEER, per germline. V shed 0 bases and J shed 3 bases, with 2 bases lying between them. The CDR3 runs 13 residues. CDR3 sequence reads: CASSQDYTGELFF. The CDR3 region has the DNA TGCGCCAGCAGCCAAGATTACACCGGGGAGCTGTTTTTT.

The chain links TRBV4-1 to TRBJ1-4; weak D call: TRBD1 (5 bases). This CDR3 has 14 amino acids. V was clipped by 5 bases and J by 8 bases, with 15 bases between them. Germline values: CDR1 MGHRA, CDR2 YSYEKL. CDR3 in amino acids: CASSSPTVGEKLFF. The DNA for the CDR3 is TGCGCCAGCAGCTCACCGACAGTTGGGGAAAAACTGTTTTTT.

This chain joins TRBV24-1 and TRBJ2-6; 7 bases fit TRBD1. Germline values: CDR1 KGHDR, CDR2 SFDVKD. This CDR3 contains 15 residues. V lost 4 bases, J lost 2 bases, and 1 base stayed unmatched. CDR3 in DNA: TGTGCCACCAGTGACACAGGGGCTGGGGCCAACGTCCTGACTTTC. It is translated as CATSDTGAGANVLTF.

This clonotype was detected many times. The rearrangement joins TRBV20-1 to TRBJ2-5, with D tentatively TRBD2 (6 bases). This CDR3 contains 15 residues. Trimming left V 5 bases short and J 5 bases short, with 21 bases between. Germline CDR1 reads DFQATT; CDR2 reads SNEGSKA (reference sequence). CDR3 DNA: TGCAGTGCTGAGACTTCGCCTGGGGGGTGGGAGACCCAGTACTTC. This gives the protein CSAETSPGGWETQYF.